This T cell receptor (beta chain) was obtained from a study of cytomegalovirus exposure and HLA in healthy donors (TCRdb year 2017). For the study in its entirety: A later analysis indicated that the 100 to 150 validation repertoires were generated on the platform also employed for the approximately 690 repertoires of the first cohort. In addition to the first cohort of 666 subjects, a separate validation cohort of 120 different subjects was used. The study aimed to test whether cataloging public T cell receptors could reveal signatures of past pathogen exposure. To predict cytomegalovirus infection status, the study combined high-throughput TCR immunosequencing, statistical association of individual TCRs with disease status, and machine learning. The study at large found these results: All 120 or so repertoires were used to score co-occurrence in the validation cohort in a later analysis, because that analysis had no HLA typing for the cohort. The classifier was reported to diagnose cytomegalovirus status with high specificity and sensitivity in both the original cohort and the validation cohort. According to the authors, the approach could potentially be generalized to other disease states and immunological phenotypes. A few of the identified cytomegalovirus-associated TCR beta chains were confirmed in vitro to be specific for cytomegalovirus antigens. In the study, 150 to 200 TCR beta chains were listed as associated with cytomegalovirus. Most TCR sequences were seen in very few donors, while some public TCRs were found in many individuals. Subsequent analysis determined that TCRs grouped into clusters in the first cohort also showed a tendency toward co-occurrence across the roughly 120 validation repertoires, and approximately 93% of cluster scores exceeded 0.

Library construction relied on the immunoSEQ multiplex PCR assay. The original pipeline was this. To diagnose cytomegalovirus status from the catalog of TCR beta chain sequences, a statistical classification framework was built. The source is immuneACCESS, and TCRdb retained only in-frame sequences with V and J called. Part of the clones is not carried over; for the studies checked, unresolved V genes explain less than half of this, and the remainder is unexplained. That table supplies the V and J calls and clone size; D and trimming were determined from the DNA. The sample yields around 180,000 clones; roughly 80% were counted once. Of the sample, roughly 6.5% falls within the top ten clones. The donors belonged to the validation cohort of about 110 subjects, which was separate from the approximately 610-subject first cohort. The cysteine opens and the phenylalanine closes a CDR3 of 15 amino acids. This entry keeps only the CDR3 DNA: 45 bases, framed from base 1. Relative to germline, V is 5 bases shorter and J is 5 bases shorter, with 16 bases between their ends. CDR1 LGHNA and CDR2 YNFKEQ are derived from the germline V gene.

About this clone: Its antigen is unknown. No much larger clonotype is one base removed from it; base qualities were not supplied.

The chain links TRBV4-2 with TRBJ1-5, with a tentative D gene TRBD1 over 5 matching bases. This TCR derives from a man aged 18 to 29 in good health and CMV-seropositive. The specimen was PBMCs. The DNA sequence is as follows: TGTGCCAGCAGCTCTGCGTGGGACTTCGATCAGCCCCAGCATTTT. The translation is CASSSAWDFDQPQHF.